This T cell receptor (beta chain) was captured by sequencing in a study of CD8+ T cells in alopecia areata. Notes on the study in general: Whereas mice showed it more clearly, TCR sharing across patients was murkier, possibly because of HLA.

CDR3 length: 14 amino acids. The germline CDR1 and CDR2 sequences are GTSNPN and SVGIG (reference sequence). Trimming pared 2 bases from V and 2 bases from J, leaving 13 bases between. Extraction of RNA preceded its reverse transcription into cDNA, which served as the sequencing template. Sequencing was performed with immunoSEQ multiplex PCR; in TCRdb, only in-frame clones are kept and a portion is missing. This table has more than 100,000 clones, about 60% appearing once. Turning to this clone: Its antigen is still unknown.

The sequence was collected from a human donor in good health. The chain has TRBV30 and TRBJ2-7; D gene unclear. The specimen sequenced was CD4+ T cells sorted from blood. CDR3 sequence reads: CAWSFAVTPYEQYF. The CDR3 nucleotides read TGTGCCTGGAGTTTCGCCGTTACCCCCTACGAGCAGTACTTC.